This T cell receptor (beta chain) was recovered during a study of shared clonotypes between healthy human individuals. The ends were cut back, 4 bases at V and 0 bases at J, with 7 bases in the middle. Germline CDR1 reads GTSNPN; CDR2 reads SVGIG (reference sequence). This CDR3 comprises 13 residues. Sequenced by immunoSEQ multiplex PCR; TCRdb stores in-frame clones only, minus some. In the table there are some 630,000 clones, about two thirds of which are singletons. The chain combines TRBV30 with TRBJ1-3; unclear D gene. The sequence was obtained from a woman aged 30 to 39 in good health. The sequenced material came from memory CD4+ T cells sorted from blood. The subset: CD45RA-negative fraction. The CDR3 region is CAWTQISGNTIYF. The CDR3 nucleotides read TGTGCCTGGACCCAGATCTCTGGAAACACCATATATTTT.